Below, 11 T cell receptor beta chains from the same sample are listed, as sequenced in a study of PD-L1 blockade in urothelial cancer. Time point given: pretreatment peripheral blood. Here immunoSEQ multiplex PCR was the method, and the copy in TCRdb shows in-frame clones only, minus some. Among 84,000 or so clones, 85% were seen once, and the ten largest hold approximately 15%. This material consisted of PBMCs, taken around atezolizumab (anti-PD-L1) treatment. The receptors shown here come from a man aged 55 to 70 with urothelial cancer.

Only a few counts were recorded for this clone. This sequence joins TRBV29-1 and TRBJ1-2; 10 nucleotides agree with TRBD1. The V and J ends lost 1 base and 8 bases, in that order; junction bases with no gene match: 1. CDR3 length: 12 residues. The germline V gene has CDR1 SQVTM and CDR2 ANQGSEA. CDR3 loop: CSVEGGQGGYTF. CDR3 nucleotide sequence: TGCAGCGTTGAAGGGGGACAGGGGGGCTACACCTTC.

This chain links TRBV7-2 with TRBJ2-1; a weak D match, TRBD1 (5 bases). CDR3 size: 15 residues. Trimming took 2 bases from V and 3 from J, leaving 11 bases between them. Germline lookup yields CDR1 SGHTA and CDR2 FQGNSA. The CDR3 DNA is TGTGCCAGCAGCTTACAGGGTAGCTTCTACAATGAGCAGTTCTTC. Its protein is CASSLQGSFYNEQFF.

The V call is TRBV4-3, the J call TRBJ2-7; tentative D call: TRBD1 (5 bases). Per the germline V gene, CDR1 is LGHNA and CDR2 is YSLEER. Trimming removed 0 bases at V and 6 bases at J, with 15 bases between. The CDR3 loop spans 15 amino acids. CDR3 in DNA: TGCGCCAGCAGCCAAGATCGAGCAGGGCCTGGCGAGCAGTACTTC. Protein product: CASSQDRAGPGEQYF.

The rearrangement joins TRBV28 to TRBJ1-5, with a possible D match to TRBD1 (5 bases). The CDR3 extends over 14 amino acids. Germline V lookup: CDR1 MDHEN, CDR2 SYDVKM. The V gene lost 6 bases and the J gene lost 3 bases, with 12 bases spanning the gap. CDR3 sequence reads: CASSLDSFNQPQHF. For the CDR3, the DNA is TGTGCCAGCAGCCTCGACAGCTTCAATCAGCCCCAGCATTTT.

CDR3 residues: CASSLAGGLYNEQFF. The CDR3 bases are TGTGCCAGCAGCCTAGCGGGGGGGCTCTACAATGAGCAGTTCTTC. The rearrangement joins TRBV5-4 to TRBJ2-1, with 12 bases fitting TRBD2. The V segment lost 4 bases and the J segment 3 bases; nucleotides outside the gene matches: 2. This CDR3 spans 15 amino acids. Germline CDR1 SGHNT, CDR2 YYREEE (reference sequence).

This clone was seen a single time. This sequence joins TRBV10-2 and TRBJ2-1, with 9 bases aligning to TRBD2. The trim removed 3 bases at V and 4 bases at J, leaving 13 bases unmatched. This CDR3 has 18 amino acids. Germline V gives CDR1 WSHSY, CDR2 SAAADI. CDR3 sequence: CASSDPSYSAGGYNEQFF. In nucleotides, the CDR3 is TGCGCCAGCAGTGACCCAAGCTATTCGGCGGGGGGGTACAATGAGCAGTTCTTC.

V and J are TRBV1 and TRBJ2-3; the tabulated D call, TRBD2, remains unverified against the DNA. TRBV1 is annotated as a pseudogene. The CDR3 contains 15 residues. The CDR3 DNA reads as TGCACCAGCAGCCAAAGTAGCGGGTTCGGAGATACGCAGTATTTT. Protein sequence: CTSSQSSGFGDTQYF.

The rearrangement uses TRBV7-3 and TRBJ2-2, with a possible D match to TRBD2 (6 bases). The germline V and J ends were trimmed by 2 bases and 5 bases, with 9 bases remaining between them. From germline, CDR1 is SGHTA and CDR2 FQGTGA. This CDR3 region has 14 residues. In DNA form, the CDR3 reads TGTGCCAGCAGCTTATTAGGGAGGACCGGGGAGCTGTTTTTT. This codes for CASSLLGRTGELFF.

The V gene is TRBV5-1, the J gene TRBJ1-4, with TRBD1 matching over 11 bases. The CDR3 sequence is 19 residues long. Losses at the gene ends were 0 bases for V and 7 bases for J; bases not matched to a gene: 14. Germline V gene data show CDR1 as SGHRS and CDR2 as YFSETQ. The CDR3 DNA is TGCGCCAGCAGCTTGGAATTTACGGACAGGGGGCTCGGTTTTGAAAAACTGTTTTTT. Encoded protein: CASSLEFTDRGLGFEKLFF.

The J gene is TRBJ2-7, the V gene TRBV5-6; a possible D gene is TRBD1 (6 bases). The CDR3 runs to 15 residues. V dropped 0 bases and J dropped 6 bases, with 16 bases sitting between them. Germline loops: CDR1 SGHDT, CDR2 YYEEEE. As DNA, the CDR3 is TGTGCCAGCAGCTTGGAAGGACAGAGTTTAATCGAGCAGTACTTC. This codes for CASSLEGQSLIEQYF.

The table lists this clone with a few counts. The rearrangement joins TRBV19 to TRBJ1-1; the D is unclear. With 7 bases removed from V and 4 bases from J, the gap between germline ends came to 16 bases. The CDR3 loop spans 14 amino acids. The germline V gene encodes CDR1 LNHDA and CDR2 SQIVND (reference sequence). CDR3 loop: CASIAEGFGTEAFF. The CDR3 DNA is TGTGCCAGTATCGCCGAGGGTTTTGGCACTGAAGCTTTCTTT.